This T cell receptor (beta chain) was sequenced during a study of cytomegalovirus exposure and HLA in healthy donors. PCR was performed using 60 Vbeta and 13 Jbeta primers. Data came from immunoSEQ multiplex PCR; TCRdb stores just in-frame clones and leaves some out. The sample has 180,000 or so clones, over 60% seen once. CDR1 and CDR2 from the germline V gene are SQVTM and ANQGSEA. The CDR3 extends over 12 amino acids. V lost 7 bases and J 6 bases, leaving 14 bases between the germline ends. This clone was recorded a few times. This chain connects TRBV29-1 to TRBJ2-3; possible D gene TRBD1, 6 bases. The origin of this receptor is a female donor in good health and CMV-seronegative. Specimen: PBMCs. DNA for the CDR3: TGCAGCGCCGCCTCTACAGGGGATACGCAGTATTTT. Translated, it gives CSAASTGDTQYF.